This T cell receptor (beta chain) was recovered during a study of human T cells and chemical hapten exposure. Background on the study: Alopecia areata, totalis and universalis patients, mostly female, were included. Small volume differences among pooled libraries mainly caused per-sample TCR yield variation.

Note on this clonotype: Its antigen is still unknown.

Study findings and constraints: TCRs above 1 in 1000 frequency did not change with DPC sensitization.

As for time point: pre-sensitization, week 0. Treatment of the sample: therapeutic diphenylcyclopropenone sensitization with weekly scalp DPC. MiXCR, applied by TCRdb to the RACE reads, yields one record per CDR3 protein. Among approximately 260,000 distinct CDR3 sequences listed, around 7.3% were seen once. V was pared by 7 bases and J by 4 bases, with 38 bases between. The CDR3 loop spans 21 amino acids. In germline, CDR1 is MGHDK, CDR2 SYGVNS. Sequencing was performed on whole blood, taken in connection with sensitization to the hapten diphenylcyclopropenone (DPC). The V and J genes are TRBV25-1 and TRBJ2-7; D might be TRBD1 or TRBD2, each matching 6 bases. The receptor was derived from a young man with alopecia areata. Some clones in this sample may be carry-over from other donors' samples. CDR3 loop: CASTLPIPPSRGNWGDYEQYF. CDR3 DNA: TGTGCCAGCACCCTCCCGATCCCCCCGTCCAGGGGCAACTGGGGGGATTACGAGCAGTACTTC.